This is a list of T cell receptor beta chains from one sample in a study of T cell changes during pregnancy in multiple sclerosis. The method was immunoSEQ multiplex PCR; TCRdb's version includes in-frame clones alone and lacks a portion of them. The data contain about 130,000 clones, around 95% of them seen just once; the ten biggest clones take up more than 0.4%. Sequenced material: peripheral blood, taken after pregnancy. The receptors originated from a female donor with multiple sclerosis, enrolled in a pregnancy study. Both conserved end residues are part of each CDR3. The D gene is left open where the match is weak. Only some rows state a clone size, as once, few, many or a class for expanded clones.

abundance: NA
j_gene: TRBJ2-5
v_gene: TRBV28
d_gene: TRBD1
CDR3nt: TGTGCCAGCAGTTTACCCACAGGGGCCGTACAAGAGACCCAGTACTTC
CDR3aa: CASSLPTGAVQETQYF

abundance: NA
j_gene: TRBJ2-1
v_gene: TRBV10-3
d_gene: TRBD2
CDR3nt: TGTGCCATCAAAGCGACTAGCGGGAGGGCCGACAACAATGAGCAGTTCTTC
CDR3aa: CAIKATSGRADNNEQFF

abundance: NA
j_gene: TRBJ2-1
v_gene: TRBV9
d_gene: TRBD2
CDR3nt: TGTGCCAGCAGCGTAGATGGCGGGAGTCTGGGCAATGAGCAGTTCTTC
CDR3aa: CASSVDGGSLGNEQFF

abundance: NA
j_gene: TRBJ2-7
v_gene: TRBV4-2
d_gene: NA
CDR3nt: TGTGCCAGCAGCCAAGGGAGGCACGAGCAGTACTTC
CDR3aa: CASSQGRHEQYF

abundance: NA
j_gene: TRBJ2-7
v_gene: TRBV25-1
d_gene: NA
CDR3nt: TGTGCCAGCAGTGAATCCAGGGGGGCTACCTACGAGCAGTACTTC
CDR3aa: CASSESRGATYEQYF

abundance: NA
j_gene: TRBJ1-5
v_gene: TRBV5-4
d_gene: NA
CDR3nt: TGTGCCAGCAGCTCCGGTCCGGGTCAGCCCCAGCATTTT
CDR3aa: CASSSGPGQPQHF

abundance: NA
j_gene: TRBJ2-3
v_gene: TRBV28
d_gene: TRBD1
CDR3nt: TGTGCCAGCAGTCCGACAGGGGGAGATACGCAGTATTTT
CDR3aa: CASSPTGGDTQYF

abundance: NA
j_gene: TRBJ2-7
v_gene: TRBV27
d_gene: NA
CDR3nt: TGTGCCAGCAGTACCCTAGGAAATCCCTACGAGCAGTACTTC
CDR3aa: CASSTLGNPYEQYF

abundance: NA
j_gene: TRBJ2-5
v_gene: TRBV4-2
d_gene: TRBD2
CDR3nt: TGTGCCAGCAGCCAAGAAGGCGGGAGAGGGGAGACCCAGTACTTC
CDR3aa: CASSQEGGRGETQYF

abundance: NA
j_gene: TRBJ2-3
v_gene: TRBV5-1
d_gene: TRBD1
CDR3nt: TGCGCCAGCAGCCGGGACAGTACAGATACGCAGTATTTT
CDR3aa: CASSRDSTDTQYF

abundance: NA
j_gene: TRBJ1-1
v_gene: TRBV6-6
d_gene: NA
CDR3nt: TGTGCCAGCAGCGACAGGATAGCGCAATTGAACACTGAAGCTTTCTTT
CDR3aa: CASSDRIAQLNTEAFF

abundance: NA
j_gene: TRBJ1-5
v_gene: TRBV7-2
d_gene: NA
CDR3nt: TGTGCCAGCAGCCCCCAGGGGCGAAAAGATAGCAATCAGCCCCAGCATTTT
CDR3aa: CASSPQGRKDSNQPQHF

abundance: once
j_gene: TRBJ2-7
v_gene: TRBV7-2
d_gene: TRBD2
CDR3nt: TGTGCCAGCAGCTTGGACAGACTAGCGGGAGGCTACGAGCAGTACTTC
CDR3aa: CASSLDRLAGGYEQYF

abundance: NA
j_gene: TRBJ2-7
v_gene: TRBV6-1
d_gene: TRBD1
CDR3nt: TGTGCCGGACAGGGCTCCTACGAGCAGTACTTC
CDR3aa: CAGQGSYEQYF

abundance: NA
j_gene: TRBJ1-2
v_gene: TRBV5-1
d_gene: NA
CDR3nt: TGCGCCAGCAGTTGGACACAGGGTACGGACTATGGCTACACCTTC
CDR3aa: CASSWTQGTDYGYTF

abundance: once
j_gene: TRBJ2-1
v_gene: TRBV9
d_gene: NA
CDR3nt: TGTGCCAGCAGCATCAGTGTTGGTGAGCAGTTCTTC
CDR3aa: CASSISVGEQFF

abundance: NA
j_gene: TRBJ2-1
v_gene: TRBV7-9
d_gene: TRBD1
CDR3nt: TGTGCCAGCAGCTCCCTTACAGGGGGCTCCTACAATGAGCAGTTCTTC
CDR3aa: CASSSLTGGSYNEQFF

abundance: NA
j_gene: TRBJ1-2
v_gene: TRBV18
d_gene: NA
CDR3nt: TGTGCCAGCTCTCAGGACAGACCTAACTATGGCTACACCTTC
CDR3aa: CASSQDRPNYGYTF

abundance: NA
j_gene: TRBJ2-7
v_gene: TRBV9
d_gene: TRBD2
CDR3nt: TGTGCCAGCAGCGTAGGGACTAGCGGGACCTACGAGCAGTACTTC
CDR3aa: CASSVGTSGTYEQYF

abundance: NA
j_gene: TRBJ1-1
v_gene: TRBV7-2
d_gene: NA
CDR3nt: TGTGCCAGCAGCTTAGATACATCCTTAAACACTGAAGCTTTCTTT
CDR3aa: CASSLDTSLNTEAFF

abundance: NA
j_gene: TRBJ1-1
v_gene: TRBV28
d_gene: NA
CDR3nt: TGTGCCAGCAGTTTAGTCAGGGTGAACACTGAAGCTTTCTTT
CDR3aa: CASSLVRVNTEAFF

abundance: NA
j_gene: TRBJ2-7
v_gene: TRBV28
d_gene: NA
CDR3nt: TGTGCCAGCAGTTTGCCGGCTAGCGCTACCTACGAGCAGTACTTC
CDR3aa: CASSLPASATYEQYF

abundance: NA
j_gene: TRBJ2-7
v_gene: TRBV6-1
d_gene: TRBD2
CDR3nt: TGTGCCAGCAGTGGACTAGCGGGAGGGCCAGGGGAGCAGTACTTC
CDR3aa: CASSGLAGGPGEQYF